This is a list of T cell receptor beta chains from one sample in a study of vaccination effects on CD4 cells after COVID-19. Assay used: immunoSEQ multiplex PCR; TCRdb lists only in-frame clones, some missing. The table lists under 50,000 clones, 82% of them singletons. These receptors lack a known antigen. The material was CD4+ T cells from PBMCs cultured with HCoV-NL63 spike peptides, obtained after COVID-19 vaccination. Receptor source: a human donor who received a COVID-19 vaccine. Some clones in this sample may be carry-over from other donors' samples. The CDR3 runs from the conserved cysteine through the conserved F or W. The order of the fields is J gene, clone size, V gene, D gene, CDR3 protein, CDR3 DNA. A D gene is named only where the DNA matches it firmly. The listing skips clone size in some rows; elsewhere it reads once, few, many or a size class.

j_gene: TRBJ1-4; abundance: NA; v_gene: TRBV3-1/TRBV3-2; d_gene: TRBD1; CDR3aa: CATSTGGIEKLFF; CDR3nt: TGTGCCACCTCGACAGGGGGTATTGAAAAACTGTTTTTT
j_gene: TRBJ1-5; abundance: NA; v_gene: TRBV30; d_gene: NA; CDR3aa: CAWSPDGRDPPESQHF; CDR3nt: TGTGCCTGGAGCCCGGATGGCAGGGATCCTCCAGAGTCCCAGCATTTT
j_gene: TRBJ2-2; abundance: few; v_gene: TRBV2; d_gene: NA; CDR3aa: CASSEVPVGELFF; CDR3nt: TGTGCCAGCAGTGAAGTCCCCGTAGGGGAGCTGTTTTTT
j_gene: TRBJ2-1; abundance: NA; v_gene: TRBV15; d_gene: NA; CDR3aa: CATSLSGSLEQFF; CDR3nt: TGTGCCACCAGCCTGTCCGGATCATTAGAGCAGTTCTTC
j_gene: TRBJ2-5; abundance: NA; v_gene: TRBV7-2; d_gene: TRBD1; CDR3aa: CASSLRQGVSETQYF; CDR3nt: TGTGCCAGCAGCTTAAGACAGGGTGTTAGCGAGACCCAGTACTTC
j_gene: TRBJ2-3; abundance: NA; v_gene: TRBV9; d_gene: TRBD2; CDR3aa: CASSGSGGASTDTQYF; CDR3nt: TGTGCCAGCAGCGGTAGCGGGGGGGCGAGCACAGATACGCAGTATTTT
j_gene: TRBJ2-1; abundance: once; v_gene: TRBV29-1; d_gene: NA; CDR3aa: CSVLGDSSSYNEQFF; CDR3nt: TGCAGCGTGCTGGGGGATTCAAGCTCCTACAATGAGCAGTTCTTC
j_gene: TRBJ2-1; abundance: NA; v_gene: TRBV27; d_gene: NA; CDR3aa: CASSFLRGRNEQFF; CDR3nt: TGTGCCAGCAGTTTCCTCCGGGGGCGCAATGAGCAGTTCTTC
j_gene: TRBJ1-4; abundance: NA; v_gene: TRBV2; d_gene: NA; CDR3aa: CASSARLSTNEKLFF; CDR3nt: TGTGCCAGCAGTGCCCGACTGTCAACTAATGAAAAACTGTTTTTT
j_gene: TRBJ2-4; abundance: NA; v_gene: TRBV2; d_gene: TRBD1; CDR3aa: CASSGGQAGNIQYF; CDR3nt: TGTGCCAGCAGTGGTGGACAGGCTGGAAACATTCAGTACTTC
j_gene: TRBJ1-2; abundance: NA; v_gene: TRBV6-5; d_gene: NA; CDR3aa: CASSYSNGQKRYGYTF; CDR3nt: TGTGCCAGCAGTTACTCGAACGGCCAGAAACGCTATGGCTACACCTTC
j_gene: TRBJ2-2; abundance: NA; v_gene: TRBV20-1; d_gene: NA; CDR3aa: CSASQGRTNTGELFF; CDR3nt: TGCAGTGCTAGTCAGGGGCGGACCAACACCGGGGAGCTGTTTTTT
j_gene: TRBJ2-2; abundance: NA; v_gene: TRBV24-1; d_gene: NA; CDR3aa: CATSDPSGNTGELFF; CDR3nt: TGTGCCACCAGTGACCCCTCAGGGAACACCGGGGAGCTGTTTTTT
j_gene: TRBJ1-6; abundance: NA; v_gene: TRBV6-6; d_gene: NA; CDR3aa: CASSQISGGDQRRPLHF; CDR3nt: TGTGCCAGCAGTCAGATATCTGGGGGGGACCAGAGAAGACCCCTCCACTTT
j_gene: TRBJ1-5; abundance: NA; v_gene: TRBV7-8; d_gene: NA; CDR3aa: CASKNGPNQPQHF; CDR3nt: TGTGCCAGCAAAAACGGGCCCAATCAGCCCCAGCATTTT
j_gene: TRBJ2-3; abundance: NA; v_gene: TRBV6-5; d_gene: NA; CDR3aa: CAIISDGAIDTQYF; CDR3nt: TGTGCCATCATAAGCGACGGAGCGATCGATACGCAGTATTTT